This TCR beta chain emerged from a study of cytomegalovirus exposure and HLA in healthy donors. At the level of the study: Early on, a data release was issued that held approximately 78 million unique TCRs from HLA-typed donors.

The CDR3 has 15 amino acids. V shed 5 bases and J 3 bases; nucleotides not matched to a gene: 7. Per the germline V gene, CDR1 is MNHEY and CDR2 is SVGAGI. On this clone itself: Its cognate antigen is unknown.

The study's findings and limits: Among immune exposure information, only CMV serostatus was available.

PCR primers comprised 60 Vbeta and 13 Jbeta primers. The assay was immunoSEQ multiplex PCR, and TCRdb's table has in-frame clones only and misses some. This repertoire shows around 180,000 clones, less than 85% found once; its top ten account for 4.8%. This TCR derives from a man aged 18 to 30 in good health and CMV-seronegative. Source material: PBMCs. This rearrangement joins TRBV6-5 to TRBJ1-2, with 9 bases aligning to TRBD1. CDR3 coding DNA: TGTGCCAGCAGTCTACACAGGGGGCAAGACTATGGCTACACCTTC. It specifies CASSLHRGQDYGYTF.